What follows are 20 T cell receptor beta chains derived from one specimen sequenced in a study of blood T cell repertoires in COVID-19. Generated by immunoSEQ multiplex PCR, the TCRdb table keeps only in-frame clones and is missing some. The sample shows fewer than 250,000 clones, around 80% of them seen only once. The specimen sequenced was peripheral blood. The origin of the receptors is a human donor in a cohort sampled during active COVID-19.

Written as DNA, the CDR3 is TGTGCCAGCAAACAGGGGGCCTCTACCTACAATGAGCAGTTCTTC. Translating it yields CASKQGASTYNEQFF. V and J are TRBV2 and TRBJ2-1; 9 nucleotides agree with TRBD1. Trimming took 7 bases from V and 2 from J; bases not matched to a gene: 6. The CDR3 has 15 residues. The V gene's germline CDR1 is SNHLY and CDR2 FYNNEI.

The rearrangement links TRBV5-1 to TRBJ2-2; TRBD1 agrees at 10 bases. Trimming cost V 3 bases and J 4 bases; bases outside gene matches: 6. Germline V gene data show CDR1 as SGHRS and CDR2 as YFSETQ. There are 16 residues in the CDR3. CDR3 in amino acids: CASSSPGQGSTGELFF. The CDR3 DNA follows: TGCGCCAGCAGCTCTCCGGGACAGGGGAGCACCGGGGAGCTGTTTTTT.

The chain recombines TRBV27 with TRBJ1-6, with unresolved D. CDR1 and CDR2 from the germline V gene are MNHEY and SMNVEV (reference sequence). There are 16 residues in the CDR3. Trimming removed 4 bases from V and 8 bases from J, with 18 bases in between. CDR3 sequence reads: CASSSLGQARDSPLHF. CDR3 in DNA: TGTGCCAGCAGTTCTCTTGGGCAGGCTCGCGATTCACCCCTCCACTTT.

The rearrangement joins TRBV19 to TRBJ2-2, with D perhaps TRBD2 (5 bases). V was trimmed by 5 bases and J by 4 bases, leaving 11 bases between them. The CDR3 sequence is 14 residues long. Germline values: CDR1 LNHDA, CDR2 SQIVND (reference sequence). CDR3 in DNA: TGTGCCAGTAGTTATCGGGGTTCCACCGGGGAGCTGTTTTTT. Translation gives CASSYRGSTGELFF.

The chain recombines TRBV19 with TRBJ2-5; 11 bases line up with TRBD1. J gave up 5 bases and V 3 bases, and 8 bases lay outside the gene matches. This CDR3 has 16 residues. Germline assignment: CDR1 LNHDA and CDR2 SQIVND (reference sequence). CDR3 sequence: CASSIRDRGVFETQYF. The CDR3 nucleotides read TGTGCCAGTAGTATCCGGGACAGGGGGGTTTTTGAGACCCAGTACTTC.

V and J are TRBV7-8 and TRBJ1-2, with TRBD1 as a possible D gene (5 bases). The CDR3 length is 14 residues. Germline assignment: CDR1 SGHVS and CDR2 FQNEAQ. V dropped 5 bases and J dropped 4 bases, with 14 bases sitting between them. The CDR3 spells CASSTSGTIYGYTF. The DNA for the CDR3 is TGTGCCAGCAGCACCTCCGGGACTATCTATGGCTACACCTTC.

V gene TRBV28 combines with J gene TRBJ2-7; TRBD1 is a possible D gene (5 bases). The V and J ends lost 4 bases and 3 bases respectively, with 22 bases between them. There are 17 residues in the CDR3. Germline V gene lookup returns CDR1 MDHEN and CDR2 SYDVKM. As DNA, the CDR3 is TGTGCCAGCAGTTCGTATGCCCCCAGGGATGGTCACTACGAGCAGTACTTC. It specifies CASSSYAPRDGHYEQYF.

The CDR3 spells CASSPRLARDEQYF. CDR3 nucleotide sequence: TGTGCCAGCTCACCCCGACTAGCGCGCGACGAGCAGTACTTC. The V call is TRBV18, the J call TRBJ2-7, with TRBD2 identical over 8 bases. Germline values: CDR1 KGHSH, CDR2 LQKENI. V lost 3 bases and J lost 5; bases outside the gene matches: 6. The length of the CDR3 is 14 residues.

CDR3 DNA: TGTGCCAGCAGCCCTCCGGGGGGAGCGGGAGGGGAGACCCAGTACTTC. This gives the protein CASSPPGGAGGETQYF. This chain connects TRBV5-5 to TRBJ2-5; 10 nucleotides match TRBD2. The ends lost 4 bases at V and 5 bases at J; junction bases unmatched: 11. The CDR3 is 16 residues long. CDR1 and CDR2 (germline): SGHKS, YYEKEE (reference sequence).

The chain combines TRBV25-1 with TRBJ2-5; the match to TRBD2 covers 8 bases. Trimming cost V 6 bases and J 4 bases; bases outside gene matches: 4. The germline CDR1 and CDR2 sequences are MGHDK and SYGVNS. The CDR3 has 13 residues. The CDR3 DNA follows: TGTGCCAGCAGGCGGGGGGCAAGAGAGACCCAGTACTTC. Encoded protein: CASRRGARETQYF.

Of note for this clone: Germline and junction disagree at one end, which may indicate a read error. This CDR3 is CASSQDRRGPGDF. The CDR3 DNA follows: TGTGCCAGCAGCCAAGATAGGAGGGGTCCCGGGGACTTC. V is TRBV3-1 (or the pseudogene TRBV3-2) and J is TRBJ2-7; D might be TRBD2 (6 bases). Germline V CDR1 and CDR2: LGHDT, YNNKEL (reference sequence). The CDR3 length is 13 residues.

This chain links TRBV5-1 with TRBJ2-7, with 11 bases that match TRBD1. The germline gives CDR1 SGHRS, CDR2 YFSETQ. The CDR3 length is 18 residues. J lost 2 bases, V lost 3 bases, and 13 bases had no gene match. This CDR3 reads CASSSRPRGTGGPYEQYF. In DNA form, the CDR3 reads TGCGCCAGCAGCTCCCGGCCCCGCGGGACAGGGGGTCCCTACGAGCAGTACTTC.

The V gene is TRBV4-1, the J gene TRBJ2-1, with TRBD1 identical over 7 bases. Looked up from germline, CDR1 is MGHRA and CDR2 is YSYEKL. The V gene end was trimmed by 3 bases and the J gene end by 0 bases; junction bases not matched to a gene: 8. The CDR3 is 17 amino acids. The CDR3 DNA follows: TGCGCCAGCAGCCATCCCATAGACAGGGACTCCTACAATGAGCAGTTCTTC. This translates into CASSHPIDRDSYNEQFF.

The V call is TRBV18, the J call TRBJ1-1, with no clear D. This CDR3 has 15 residues. Trimming shortened V by 0 bases and J by 0 bases, and 8 bases separated the two germline ends. Germline V gene lookup returns CDR1 KGHSH and CDR2 LQKENI. The CDR3, as DNA: TGTGCCAGCTCACCACCTCTAGGAATGAACACTGAAGCTTTCTTT. Translated: CASSPPLGMNTEAFF.

This sequence joins TRBV13 and TRBJ2-7; D gene unclear. The germline gives CDR1 PRHDT, CDR2 FYEKMQ (reference sequence). The CDR3 runs 14 residues. The V end was cut by 0 bases, the J end by 3 bases, with 9 bases between. CDR3 amino acids: CASSLGQSDYEQYF. The CDR3, as DNA: TGTGCCAGCAGCTTAGGCCAGAGCGACTACGAGCAGTACTTC.

The J gene is TRBJ1-2, the V gene TRBV7-2; TRBD1 might be the D (5 bases). The V end was cut by 2 bases, the J end by 6 bases, with 16 bases between. This CDR3 is 15 amino acids long. Germline CDR1 and CDR2: SGHTA and FQGNSA. CDR3 region: CASSLNRGVGDGYTF. CDR3 bases: TGTGCCAGCAGCTTAAACCGGGGGGTGGGCGATGGCTACACCTTC.

The rearrangement uses TRBV3-1 (or the pseudogene TRBV3-2) and TRBJ2-3, with D possibly being TRBD2 (6 bases). CDR1 is LGHDT, CDR2 YNNKEL, per germline (reference sequence). The ends were cut back, 1 base at V and 5 bases at J, with 22 bases in the middle. The CDR3 contains 18 residues. The DNA of the CDR3 is TGTGCCAGCAGCCAAGCCGGCCGCGGGACCCGCGCAGGAGATACGCAGTATTTT. Translating gives CASSQAGRGTRAGDTQYF.

This chain links TRBV11-2 with TRBJ2-7; 7 positions agree with TRBD2. Germline lookup yields CDR1 SGHAT and CDR2 FQNNGV. Trimming removed 4 bases from V and 0 bases from J; junction bases left unmatched: 9. There are 16 residues in the CDR3. As DNA, the CDR3 is TGTGCCAGCAGCTCGGGCGGGGGATTCGACTCCTACGAGCAGTACTTC. Residues: CASSSGGGFDSYEQYF.

The chain uses TRBV27 and TRBJ2-1, with a possible D match to TRBD2 (5 bases). CDR1 MNHEY and CDR2 SMNVEV come from the germline V gene (reference sequence). The CDR3 contains 15 residues. Trimming pared 3 bases from V and 1 base from J, leaving 10 bases between. In nucleotides, the CDR3 is TGTGCCAGCAGTTTTTCGGGAATATCCTACAATGAGCAGTTCTTC. It specifies CASSFSGISYNEQFF.

This sequence joins TRBV11-2 and TRBJ1-4, with D tentatively TRBD1 (5 bases). This CDR3 region has 14 residues. Germline assignment: CDR1 SGHAT and CDR2 FQNNGV. V was shortened by 3 bases and J by 7 bases, with 12 bases between the two germline ends. The CDR3 bases are TGTGCCAGCAGCTTGTTACGGGGGACTGAAAAACTGTTTTTT. It encodes CASSLLRGTEKLFF.